The clone carrying this T cell receptor beta chain was seen a handful of times. The antigen is not known. Relative to the germline gene, one junction end is altered; a read error may explain this. TCRdb fed the RT-PCR reads into MiXCR, producing one record per CDR3 protein. The sample has 550,000 to 800,000 distinct CDR3 sequences; 14% are singletons. Looked up from germline, CDR1 is SGDLS and CDR2 is YYNGEE. This CDR3 is 14 amino acids long. This sample was taken from a study of response to subunit inactivated influenza vaccine. Whole-study results and caveats: With each seasonal influenza vaccination, the authors suggested, few new T cells are recruited.

This material consisted of PBMCs from blood, taken approximately 15 days before vaccination. The TCR was taken from a man aged 50-59 years who received an inactivated influenza vaccine. V usage is TRBV9 and J usage is TRBJ2-7, with 10 bases fitting TRBD1. This CDR3 reads CASSVGQGTYEQYF. The DNA of the CDR3 is TGCGCCAGCAGCGTGGGACAGGGGACCTACGAGCAGTACTTC.